This entry features one T cell receptor beta chain sequence. After removal of 4 bases from V and 3 bases from J, the junction contained 3 bases not matched to a gene. Germline lookup yields CDR1 SGHTA and CDR2 FQGTGA. The CDR3 totals 15 residues. These data are taken from a study of siplizumab effects on memory and regulatory T cells. Only in-frame clones appear in the TCRdb table, and some are missing; sequencing was by immunoSEQ multiplex PCR. The table records approximately 68,000 clones, 91% of them present only once. The specimen was CD8+ T cells sorted from blood. The rearrangement joins TRBV7-3 to TRBJ2-3, with 11 nucleotides matching TRBD2. The sequence was obtained from a human donor in good health. Written as DNA, the CDR3 is TGTGCCAGCAGCTCGGGACTAGCGGATACAGATACGCAGTATTTT. This gives the protein CASSSGLADTDTQYF.